Listed here are 27 T cell receptor beta chains from one sample, sequenced in a study of T cell responses to AZD1222 COVID-19 vaccine. Repertoires were generated with immunoSEQ multiplex PCR, while TCRdb's copy carries only in-frame clones and drops some. The sample gives 110,000 to 150,000 clones, 75% to 90% of which show up once; under 2% is in the top ten. Sequenced here: peripheral blood, sampled on day 0 of AZD1222 vaccination. These receptors were taken from an adult in good health.

In this sample, this clone is medium-sized (0.01 to 0.1%). This chain joins TRBV5-1 and TRBJ2-1; 13 bases line up with TRBD2. V was clipped by 0 bases and J by 11 bases; unmatched bases: 2. Germline values: CDR1 SGHRS, CDR2 YFSETQ. The CDR3 length is 14 residues. CDR3 coding DNA: TGCGCCAGCAGCTTGGAACTAGCGGGGGGGAAGCAGTTCTTC. Translating gives CASSLELAGGKQFF.

A remark on this clone: This specimen includes other DNA sequences encoding the same CDR3. The chain couples TRBV30 to TRBJ1-4; D is uncertain. CDR1 and CDR2 (germline): GTSNPN, SVGIG (reference sequence). Trimming took off 0 bases at V and 8 bases at J, with 7 bases between the two ends. This CDR3 comprises 12 residues. The CDR3 region has the DNA TGTGCCTGGAGTGTACTGGGAGAAAAACTGTTTTTT. Translation: CAWSVLGEKLFF.

This chain connects TRBV7-8 to TRBJ2-7, with 7 bases fitting TRBD1. Per germline, CDR1 SGHVS and CDR2 FQNEAQ. The CDR3 runs to 14 residues. J lost 2 bases, V lost 3 bases, and 4 bases had no gene match. This CDR3 is CASSFRDRTYEQYF. The CDR3 region has the DNA TGTGCCAGCAGCTTCCGGGACAGAACCTACGAGCAGTACTTC.

The gene calls are TRBV9 and TRBJ1-4; no firm D call. Trimming pared 4 bases from V and 8 bases from J, leaving 18 bases between. This CDR3 comprises 15 residues. Per germline, CDR1 SGDLS and CDR2 YYNGEE. DNA for the CDR3: TGTGCCAGCAGCCCTCGAGCCGTGGAAATGGAAAAACTGTTTTTT. Translation gives CASSPRAVEMEKLFF.

This rearrangement joins TRBV27 to TRBJ2-2; no definite D call. This CDR3 spans 10 amino acids. Germline V CDR1 and CDR2: MNHEY, SMNVEV (reference sequence). The ends were cut back, 6 bases at V and 6 bases at J, with 2 bases in the middle. The CDR3 DNA reads as TGTGCCAGCAGACCCGGGGAGCTGTTTTTT. This codes for CASRPGELFF.

This chain uses TRBV7-9 with TRBJ2-5; TRBD1 agrees at 7 bases. Per the germline V gene, CDR1 is SEHNR and CDR2 is FQNEAQ (reference sequence). The CDR3 loop spans 13 amino acids. Trimming removed 5 bases from V and 5 bases from J; junction bases left unmatched: 5. As DNA, the CDR3 is TGTGCCAGCAGCAACACAGGGGTCGAGACCCAGTACTTC. Translation: CASSNTGVETQYF.

The chain combines TRBV2 with TRBJ2-5; 11 bases align to TRBD2. From germline, CDR1 is SNHLY and CDR2 FYNNEI. V trimming: 6 bases; J trimming: 5 bases; junction bases outside the gene matches: 11. CDR3 length: 16 amino acids. CDR3 loop: CASSYLGLADRETQYF. The CDR3 DNA sequence: TGTGCCAGCAGCTACCTGGGACTAGCGGATCGGGAGACCCAGTACTTC. Combining the CDR3 with reference TRBV2 and TRBJ2-5 gives the whole variable domain EPEVTQTPSHQVTQMGQEVILRCVPISNHLYFYWYRQILGQKVEFLVSFYNNEISEKSEIFDDQFSVERPDGSNFTLKIRSTKLEDSAMYFCASSYLGLADRETQYFGPGTRLLVL.

The J gene is TRBJ1-1, the V gene TRBV12-3 or TRBV12-4, with no clear D. Trimming took 8 bases from V and 6 from J, leaving 10 bases between them. The CDR3 extends over 11 amino acids. As DNA, the CDR3 is TGTGCCAGCGGGCGTAGCCCTGAAGCTTTCTTT. Its translation is CASGRSPEAFF.

This sequence joins TRBV10-3 and TRBJ1-2; tentatively, D is TRBD1 (5 bases). In germline, CDR1 is ENHRY, CDR2 SYGVKD. The CDR3 length is 14 residues. Trimming shortened V by 4 bases and J by 8 bases, and 17 bases separated the two germline ends. For the CDR3, the DNA is TGTGCCATCAGTGCCTTCAGCAGGGCGGGGGGCTACACCTTC. Protein: CAISAFSRAGGYTF.

This chain links TRBV2 with TRBJ1-5; 9 bases align to TRBD1. The ends lost 1 base at V and 7 bases at J; junction bases unmatched: 2. The V gene's germline CDR1 is SNHLY and CDR2 FYNNEI. The CDR3 is 14 amino acids. The CDR3 DNA follows: TGTGCCAGCAGTGAAGGACAGGGGGTCCAGCCCCAGCATTTT. Protein product: CASSEGQGVQPQHF.

This clone was counted once. This chain uses TRBV5-8 with TRBJ2-3; possibly TRBD2 for D (6 bases). This CDR3 has 14 residues. V was cut by 1 base and J by 3 bases, with 9 bases left in between. Germline V lookup: CDR1 SGHTS, CDR2 YDEGEE. This CDR3 reads CASSLREWTDTQYF. The CDR3 nucleotides read TGTGCCAGCAGCTTGCGGGAGTGGACAGATACGCAGTATTTT.

The chain combines TRBV7-9 with TRBJ2-1; D unresolved. Per germline, CDR1 SEHNR and CDR2 FQNEAQ (reference sequence). Trimming cost V 5 bases and J 4 bases, with 12 bases left between them. This CDR3 region has 14 residues. This CDR3 is CASSPLAAYNEQFF. CDR3 DNA sequence: TGTGCCAGCAGCCCCCTGGCGGCTTACAATGAGCAGTTCTTC. The full variable domain, its missing parts supplied by reference TRBV7-9 and TRBJ2-1, is DTGVSQNPRHKITKRGQNVTFRCDPISEHNRLYWYRQTLGQGPEFLTYFQNEAQLEKSRLLSDRFSAERPKGSFSTLEIQRTEQGDSAMYLCASSPLAAYNEQFFGPGTRLTVL.

The chain combines TRBV28 with TRBJ1-4; no firm D call. The CDR3 sequence is 14 residues long. Germline V gene sequence: CDR1 MDHEN, CDR2 SYDVKM. The germline V and J ends were trimmed by 5 bases and 5 bases, with 12 bases remaining between them. The CDR3 coding sequence is TGTGCCAGCAGTCCCAGGTCCTTGAATGAAAAACTGTTTTTT. It encodes CASSPRSLNEKLFF.

This clone was observed once. The chain joins TRBV27 to TRBJ2-6; the D is unclear. The CDR3 sequence is 13 residues long. Trimming removed 6 bases from V and 1 base from J, with 4 bases in between. Germline CDR1 is MNHEY and CDR2 is SMNVEV (reference sequence). The CDR3 reads CASRLSGANVLTF. CDR3 sequence (DNA): TGTGCCAGCAGGCTTTCTGGGGCCAACGTCCTGACTTTC. The whole variable domain, filled in from reference TRBV27 and TRBJ2-6, reads EAQVTQNPRYLITVTGKKLTVTCSQNMNHEYMSWYRQDPGLGLRQIYYSMNVEVTDKGDVPEGYKVSRKEKRNFPLILESPSPNQTSLYFCASRLSGANVLTFGAGSRLTVL.

This chain links TRBV4-1 with TRBJ2-1; 11 positions agree with TRBD2. Germline CDR1 MGHRA, CDR2 YSYEKL. The junction had 6 bases not matched to a gene; V was cut back by 2 bases and J by 3 bases. This CDR3 comprises 17 residues. CDR3 protein: CASSQLTGTSGYNEQFF. DNA of the CDR3: TGCGCCAGCAGCCAACTCACCGGGACTAGCGGCTACAATGAGCAGTTCTTC.

This chain connects TRBV19 to TRBJ1-1; TRBD1 matches 7 bases. The CDR3 totals 13 residues. V lost 9 bases, J lost 4 bases, and 8 bases stayed unmatched. Germline V gene lookup returns CDR1 LNHDA and CDR2 SQIVND (reference sequence). The DNA of the CDR3 is TGTGCCAGCGGCCAGGGGGGAATCACTGAAGCTTTCTTT. Protein sequence: CASGQGGITEAFF.

This clone was counted once. This chain connects TRBV5-1 to TRBJ2-3, with no clear D. In germline, CDR1 is SGHRS, CDR2 YFSETQ. CDR3 size: 14 residues. V was shortened by 4 bases and J by 0 bases, with 9 bases between the two germline ends. This CDR3 is CASSVQSSTDTQYF. CDR3 sequence (DNA): TGCGCCAGCAGCGTCCAGAGTAGCACAGATACGCAGTATTTT.

The chain is built from TRBV7-9 and TRBJ2-3; no definite D call. The CDR3 spans 12 residues. Per germline, CDR1 SEHNR and CDR2 FQNEAQ (reference sequence). The germline V and J ends were trimmed by 3 bases and 3 bases, with 4 bases remaining between them. The CDR3 DNA is TGTGCCAGCAGCTTGGAAACAGATACGCAGTATTTT. Its protein product is CASSLETDTQYF.

The chain uses TRBV28 and TRBJ1-1, with D possibly matching TRBD1 (5 bases). Trimming cost V 7 bases and J 1 base, with 10 bases left between them. This CDR3 contains 13 residues. In germline, CDR1 is MDHEN, CDR2 SYDVKM. CDR3 amino acids: CASTIDRNTEAFF. CDR3 in DNA: TGTGCCAGCACCATCGACAGGAACACTGAAGCTTTCTTT.

V gene TRBV9 combines with J gene TRBJ1-3; D remains ambiguous. The ends were cut back, 5 bases at V and 0 bases at J, with 18 bases in the middle. CDR3 length: 17 amino acids. The germline V gene has CDR1 SGDLS and CDR2 YYNGEE. CDR3 in amino acids: CASSYLITASSGNTIYF. The CDR3 nucleotides read TGTGCCAGCAGTTATTTAATCACAGCAAGCTCTGGAAACACCATATATTTT.

The sample holds one count of this clone. V and J are TRBV28 and TRBJ2-7, with 9 bases matching TRBD1. Germline CDR1 and CDR2: MDHEN and SYDVKM. V gave up 3 bases and J gave up 3 bases; unmatched junction bases: 15. This CDR3 is 18 amino acids long. CDR3: CASSFHPSWVTGGYEQYF. The CDR3 region has the DNA TGTGCCAGCAGTTTCCATCCCTCCTGGGTGACAGGGGGCTACGAGCAGTACTTC.

This clone occurred a few times. J is TRBJ2-3 and V is TRBV7-3; TRBD2 matches 10 bases. Losses at the gene ends were 2 bases for V and 7 bases for J; bases not matched to a gene: 12. The CDR3 contains 17 residues. Germline CDR1 reads SGHTA; CDR2 reads FQGTGA. This CDR3 reads CASSLYWSSGSSYTQYF. For the CDR3, the DNA is TGTGCCAGCAGCTTATATTGGTCTAGCGGGAGTAGTTATACGCAGTATTTT.

Concerning this clone: The DNA is left out, because the CDR3 cannot be placed on it with certainty; the CDR3 is given as TCRdb lists it. The rearrangement links TRBV11-3 to TRBJ2-5. The CDR3 is 15 amino acids in total, end residues counted. Germline V CDR1 and CDR2: SGHNT, YENEEA. CDR3 sequence reads: CASSLEDRFLETQYF.

The chain couples TRBV25-1 to TRBJ1-1; D is ambiguous. Trimming shortened V by 1 base and J by 2 bases, and 8 bases separated the two germline ends. CDR1 MGHDK and CDR2 SYGVNS come from the germline V gene. There are 14 residues in the CDR3. CDR3: CASSESWANTEAFF. Written as DNA, the CDR3 is TGTGCCAGCAGTGAATCTTGGGCAAACACTGAAGCTTTCTTT.

The rearrangement links TRBV7-9 to TRBJ1-2; 7 bases map to TRBD1. The junction had 10 bases not matched to a gene; V was cut back by 3 bases and J by 6 bases. The CDR3 consists of 15 residues. CDR1 is SEHNR and CDR2 is FQNEAQ in the germline V gene (reference sequence). The DNA of the CDR3 is TGTGCCAGCAGCTTTTCAGACAGGGATAGGGATGGCTACACCTTC. This translates into CASSFSDRDRDGYTF.

V and J are TRBV9 and TRBJ1-4, with D possibly TRBD1 on 5 matching bases. The V and J ends lost 3 bases and 6 bases respectively, with 18 bases between them. The germline V gene encodes CDR1 SGDLS and CDR2 YYNGEE. The CDR3 length is 16 residues. This CDR3 is CASSAGRRREYEKLFF. CDR3 DNA sequence: TGTGCCAGCAGCGCCGGGAGACGCAGGGAGTATGAAAAACTGTTTTTT.

The V and J genes are TRBV7-9 and TRBJ2-1; no clear D gene. This CDR3 contains 13 residues. In germline, CDR1 is SEHNR, CDR2 FQNEAQ (reference sequence). V was pared by 1 base and J by 5 bases, with 6 bases between. CDR3 sequence reads: CASSLVRNNEQFF. CDR3 nucleotides: TGTGCCAGCAGCTTAGTCCGGAACAATGAGCAGTTCTTC.